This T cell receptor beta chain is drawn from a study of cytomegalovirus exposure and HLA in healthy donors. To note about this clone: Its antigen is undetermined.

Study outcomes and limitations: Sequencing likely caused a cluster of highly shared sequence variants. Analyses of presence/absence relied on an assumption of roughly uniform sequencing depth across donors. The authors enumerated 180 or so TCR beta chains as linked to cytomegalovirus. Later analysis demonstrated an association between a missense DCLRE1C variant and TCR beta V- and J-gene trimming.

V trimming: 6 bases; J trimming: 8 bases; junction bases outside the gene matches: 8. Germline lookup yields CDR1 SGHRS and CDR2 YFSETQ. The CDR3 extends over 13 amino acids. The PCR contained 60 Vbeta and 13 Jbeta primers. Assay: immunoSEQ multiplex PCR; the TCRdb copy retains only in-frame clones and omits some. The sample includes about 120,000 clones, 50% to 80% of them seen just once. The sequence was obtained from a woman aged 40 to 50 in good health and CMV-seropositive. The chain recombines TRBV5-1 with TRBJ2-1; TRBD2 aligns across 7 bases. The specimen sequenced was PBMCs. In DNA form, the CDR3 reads TGCGCCAGCACCTTCCAGCGGGACCATGAGCAGTTCTTC. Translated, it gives CASTFQRDHEQFF. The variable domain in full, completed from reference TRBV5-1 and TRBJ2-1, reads KAGVTQTPRYLIKTRGQQVTLSCSPISGHRSVSWYQQTPGQGLQFLFEYFSETQRNKGNFPGRFSGRQFSNSRSEMNVSTLELGDSALYLCASTFQRDHEQFFGPGTRLTVL.